In this sample, the clone carrying this T cell receptor beta chain turned up many times. Antigen: not known. The data are from a study of neurological immune-mediated disorders. MiXCR was run by TCRdb on the 5' RACE reads, yielding one entry per CDR3 protein. The sample records tens of thousands of distinct CDR3 sequences, 10% being singletons. Time point of the sample: longitudinal time-point 1 (baseline). Serving as healthy controls were blood bank volunteers based in Maryland, USA. The unsorted libraries were produced from 2 million PBMCs held at -80 C. Study findings and constraints: Private repertoires in all groups were suggested, as expanded clones shared no CDR3 amino acid sequences across subjects.

The CDR3 is 15 amino acids. The germline V and J ends were trimmed by 0 bases and 1 base, with 8 bases remaining between them. Germline V gene lookup returns CDR1 ENHRY and CDR2 SYGVKD. V gene TRBV10-3 combines with J gene TRBJ2-3; D is undetermined. The sample comprised PBMCs. The receptor was isolated from a woman in her 40s in good health. The DNA for the CDR3 is TGTGCCATCAGTGAGTCGGGCAGCCGCACAGATACGCAGTATTTT. This codes for CAISESGSRTDTQYF.